These T cell receptor beta chains were read from a single sample in a study of T-cell memory formation after mild COVID-19. TCRdb fed the 5' RACE reads into MiXCR, producing one record per CDR3 protein. The table has around 310,000 distinct CDR3 sequences, approximately 16% seen once. Sequencing used PBMCs or a T cell subset sorted from them (not recorded which). These TCRs come from a young man who had mild COVID-19 (a few samples of this study predate the infection). Cell type and time point are not known. CDR3s include the opening cysteine and the closing phenylalanine or tryptophan. Each record gives: J gene, clone size, CDR3 length, V gene, D gene, CDR3 DNA, CDR3 protein. A D gene is named only where the DNA matches it firmly. Expanded clones get a size class; other rows say once, few or many, or leave the size out.

j_call: TRBJ2-3
clone_size: -
cdr3_length: 16
v_call: TRBV7-9
d_call: TRBD2
cdr3_nt: TGTGCCAGCAGCCCGCTAGCGGGGGCTCTGACAGATACGCAGTATTTT
cdr3_aa: CASSPLAGALTDTQYF

j_call: TRBJ2-7
clone_size: many
cdr3_length: 12
v_call: TRBV20-1
d_call: TRBD1
cdr3_nt: TGCAGCGCCCGGACAGGGGGCTACGAGCAGTACTTC
cdr3_aa: CSARTGGYEQYF

j_call: TRBJ2-6
clone_size: -
cdr3_length: 14
v_call: TRBV7-6
d_call: -
cdr3_nt: TGTGCCAGCAGCTTAGAGCCAGGCAACAACGTCCTGACTTTC
cdr3_aa: CASSLEPGNNVLTF

j_call: TRBJ2-7
clone_size: many
cdr3_length: 15
v_call: TRBV25-1
d_call: -
cdr3_nt: TGTGCCAGCAGTGAAGACTGGTCGTACCCCTACGAGCAGTACTTC
cdr3_aa: CASSEDWSYPYEQYF

j_call: TRBJ1-2
clone_size: -
cdr3_length: 14
v_call: TRBV12-3/TRBV12-4
d_call: -
cdr3_nt: TGTGCCAGCAGGGCCGGGGGGCTCAACTATGGCTACACCTTC
cdr3_aa: CASRAGGLNYGYTF

j_call: TRBJ2-1
clone_size: many
cdr3_length: 14
v_call: TRBV6-2/TRBV6-3
d_call: TRBD1
cdr3_nt: TGTGCCAGCAGTAGGGACAGGGCGGGCAATGAGCAGTTCTTC
cdr3_aa: CASSRDRAGNEQFF

j_call: TRBJ2-1
clone_size: -
cdr3_length: 15
v_call: TRBV7-2
d_call: -
cdr3_nt: TGTGCCAGCAGCTTAGAGAAACTCCCCTACAATGAGCAGTTCTTC
cdr3_aa: CASSLEKLPYNEQFF

j_call: TRBJ2-5
clone_size: -
cdr3_length: 16
v_call: TRBV11-2
d_call: TRBD2
cdr3_nt: TGTGCCAGCAGCTCGGGGCTAGCGGGGGGCGTCAAGACCCAGTACTTC
cdr3_aa: CASSSGLAGGVKTQYF

j_call: TRBJ2-2
clone_size: few
cdr3_length: 18
v_call: TRBV6-2/TRBV6-3
d_call: TRBD2
cdr3_nt: TGTGCCAGCATGGCCCTACTAGCGGGGGGCCTAAACACCGGGGAGCTGTTTTTT
cdr3_aa: CASMALLAGGLNTGELFF

j_call: TRBJ2-4
clone_size: few
cdr3_length: 16
v_call: TRBV5-1
d_call: TRBD1
cdr3_nt: TGCGCCAGCAGCTATGGACAGGGGGCTTGGAAAAACATTCAGTACTTC
cdr3_aa: CASSYGQGAWKNIQYF

j_call: TRBJ2-7
clone_size: -
cdr3_length: 14
v_call: TRBV12-3/TRBV12-4
d_call: TRBD2
cdr3_nt: TGTGCCAGCACCCTTAGCGGGGGGCTCAACGAGCAGTACTTC
cdr3_aa: CASTLSGGLNEQYF

j_call: TRBJ1-2
clone_size: few
cdr3_length: 16
v_call: TRBV6-5
d_call: TRBD1
cdr3_nt: TGTGCCAGCAGGCATTGGACAGGGCTTGGAGGCTATGGCTACACCTTC
cdr3_aa: CASRHWTGLGGYGYTF

j_call: TRBJ1-1
clone_size: -
cdr3_length: 15
v_call: TRBV7-9
d_call: -
cdr3_nt: TGTGCCAGCAGCTACAAAGGGGGGATAGACACTGAAGCTTTCTTT
cdr3_aa: CASSYKGGIDTEAFF

j_call: TRBJ2-1
clone_size: -
cdr3_length: 13
v_call: TRBV7-7
d_call: -
cdr3_nt: TGTGCCAGCAGCTCGGACGCGGGGAGGGAGCAGTTCTTC
cdr3_aa: CASSSDAGREQFF

j_call: TRBJ2-7
clone_size: -
cdr3_length: 14
v_call: TRBV30
d_call: -
cdr3_nt: TGTGCCTGGAGTGTATGGGACGGTTCCTACGAGCAGTACTTC
cdr3_aa: CAWSVWDGSYEQYF

j_call: TRBJ2-3
clone_size: many
cdr3_length: 14
v_call: TRBV7-2
d_call: -
cdr3_nt: TGTGCCAGCAGCCTCGGACTGAGCACAGATACGCAGTATTTT
cdr3_aa: CASSLGLSTDTQYF

j_call: TRBJ2-1
clone_size: many
cdr3_length: 15
v_call: TRBV9
d_call: TRBD2
cdr3_nt: TGTGCCAGCAGCGTAGCTAGCGGGGGCCTCAATGAGCAGTTCTTC
cdr3_aa: CASSVASGGLNEQFF

j_call: TRBJ2-1
clone_size: few
cdr3_length: 12
v_call: TRBV3-1
d_call: -
cdr3_nt: TGTGCCAGCAGGGGGGGCGAAAATGAGCAGTTCTTC
cdr3_aa: CASRGGENEQFF

j_call: TRBJ2-5
clone_size: few
cdr3_length: 15
v_call: TRBV5-1
d_call: TRBD2
cdr3_nt: TGCGCCAGCAGCTTGCGGGGGGGGTTCCAAGAGACCCAGTACTTC
cdr3_aa: CASSLRGGFQETQYF

j_call: TRBJ2-7
clone_size: -
cdr3_length: 14
v_call: TRBV27
d_call: -
cdr3_nt: TGTGCCAGCAGTTTGGGAAGAAATGCCTACGAGCAGTACTTC
cdr3_aa: CASSLGRNAYEQYF

j_call: TRBJ2-2
clone_size: few
cdr3_length: 15
v_call: TRBV7-8
d_call: TRBD1
cdr3_nt: TGTGCCAGCAACCTACAGGGGGCCGGCACCGGGGAGCTGTTTTTT
cdr3_aa: CASNLQGAGTGELFF

j_call: TRBJ1-2
clone_size: -
cdr3_length: 17
v_call: TRBV4-1
d_call: -
cdr3_nt: TGCGCCAGCAGCCAAGAGGGTTTCGGGCCTGATAACTATGGCTACACCTTC
cdr3_aa: CASSQEGFGPDNYGYTF

j_call: TRBJ2-5
clone_size: many
cdr3_length: 12
v_call: TRBV6-1
d_call: -
cdr3_nt: TGTGCCAGCAGTGAACTGGTAGAGACCCAGTACTTC
cdr3_aa: CASSELVETQYF

j_call: TRBJ1-2
clone_size: few
cdr3_length: 14
v_call: TRBV11-2
d_call: -
cdr3_nt: TGTGCCAGCAGCTTGGCAGGGGCGATCCATGGCTACACCTTC
cdr3_aa: CASSLAGAIHGYTF

j_call: TRBJ1-5
clone_size: -
cdr3_length: 15
v_call: TRBV4-2
d_call: TRBD1
cdr3_nt: TGTGCCAGCAGCCTGGACAGGGGTGCCAATCAGCCCCAGCATTTT
cdr3_aa: CASSLDRGANQPQHF

j_call: TRBJ1-3
clone_size: few
cdr3_length: 15
v_call: TRBV12-3/TRBV12-4
d_call: -
cdr3_nt: TGTGCCAGCAGCCCCTCCGGGGCCTCTGGAAACACCATATATTTT
cdr3_aa: CASSPSGASGNTIYF

j_call: TRBJ1-2
clone_size: few
cdr3_length: 13
v_call: TRBV6-6
d_call: -
cdr3_nt: TGTGCCAGTTCCCCGCGGTTAATTGGGAGCTACACCTTC
cdr3_aa: CASSPRLIGSYTF

j_call: TRBJ2-5
clone_size: many
cdr3_length: 15
v_call: TRBV12-3/TRBV12-4
d_call: TRBD2
cdr3_nt: TGTGCCAGCAGCCAGCGGGGGGGCGATCAAGAGACCCAGTACTTC
cdr3_aa: CASSQRGGDQETQYF

j_call: TRBJ2-1
clone_size: many
cdr3_length: 15
v_call: TRBV3-1
d_call: TRBD2
cdr3_nt: TGTGCCAGCAGCCATGTACTAGCGCCCTACAATGAGCAGTTCTTC
cdr3_aa: CASSHVLAPYNEQFF

j_call: TRBJ2-4
clone_size: few
cdr3_length: 18
v_call: TRBV5-1
d_call: TRBD1
cdr3_nt: TGCGCCAGCAGCTTTACAGGGGCCGACCTTCTAGCCAAAAACATTCAGTACTTC
cdr3_aa: CASSFTGADLLAKNIQYF

j_call: TRBJ2-1
clone_size: once
cdr3_length: 13
v_call: TRBV19
d_call: -
cdr3_nt: TGTGCCAGTTGGGCCCGTAGCGAAAGTGAGCAGTTCTTC
cdr3_aa: CASWARSESEQFF

j_call: TRBJ1-2
clone_size: few
cdr3_length: 16
v_call: TRBV12-3/TRBV12-4
d_call: -
cdr3_nt: TGTGCCAGCAGTTTAGGGAGGTCTGGGCCGTTGCGCGGCTACACCTTC
cdr3_aa: CASSLGRSGPLRGYTF

j_call: TRBJ2-7
clone_size: -
cdr3_length: 16
v_call: TRBV4-3
d_call: -
cdr3_nt: TGCGCCAGCAGCGAGACCGGGACCCCTGGACCCTACGAGCAGTACTTC
cdr3_aa: CASSETGTPGPYEQYF

j_call: TRBJ2-5
clone_size: few
cdr3_length: 14
v_call: TRBV20-1
d_call: TRBD2
cdr3_nt: TGCAGTGCTAGCGGGGGGGCGTCCCTAGAGACCCAGTACTTC
cdr3_aa: CSASGGASLETQYF

j_call: TRBJ2-5
clone_size: -
cdr3_length: 13
v_call: TRBV6-6
d_call: -
cdr3_nt: TGTGCCACCAAGATAGGAGGGTTAGAGACCCAGTACTTC
cdr3_aa: CATKIGGLETQYF

j_call: TRBJ2-5
clone_size: few
cdr3_length: 19
v_call: TRBV7-7
d_call: TRBD2
cdr3_nt: TGTGCCAGCAGCTTAGCGGTTGCGACTAGCGGGGAGCACCAAGAGACCCAGTACTTC
cdr3_aa: CASSLAVATSGEHQETQYF